The source of this T cell receptor (beta chain) is a study of T cells in Graves' hyperthyroidism and ophthalmopathy. This clonotype was observed many times. Its cognate antigen is unknown. Germline loops: CDR1 SGHRS, CDR2 YFSETQ. Trimming pared 4 bases from V and 4 bases from J, leaving 14 bases between. This CDR3 contains 14 residues. RNA transcripts served as the template for amplifying TCR beta CDR3 regions. First-round RT-PCR with HTBI primers amplified the TCR CDR3 region. A single record per CDR3 protein comes from TCRdb applying MiXCR to the multiplex PCR reads. The data contain 200,000 to 250,000 distinct CDR3 sequences, approximately 24% of them seen just once; the ten biggest clones take up approximately 35%. Study-level results: Separating ophthalmopathy from stable hyperthyroidism was achieved by a 13 V-J model. Most clonotypes expanded in the thyroid (above 0.001) were also present in blood.

The chain carries TRBV5-1 and TRBJ1-2; D gene unclear. The sequenced sample was blood. The sequence derives from a woman between 40 and 55 years old with Graves' ophthalmopathy. This chain's CDR3 is CASSHPESSYGYTF. DNA for the CDR3: TGCGCCAGCAGCCACCCGGAGTCCTCCTATGGCTACACCTTC.